Following are 25 T cell receptor beta chains from one sample sequenced in a study of blood T cell repertoires in COVID-19. The protocol was immunoSEQ multiplex PCR, while the TCRdb copy is restricted to in-frame clones and leaves out a portion. The sample includes tens of thousands of clones, 65% to 90% of them seen just once. The sequenced sample consisted of peripheral blood. The receptors come from a man between 40 and 49 years old with acute or convalescent COVID-19.

In DNA form, the CDR3 reads TGTGCCAGCAGCTTCAACGGGGGTATCACAGGGGGAGCTTTCTTT. Translating it yields CASSFNGGITGGAFF. This chain uses TRBV11-2 with TRBJ1-1, with 8 bases matching TRBD1. With V trimmed by 3 bases and J by 10 bases, 13 bases remained unmatched. The CDR3 is made up of 15 amino acids. CDR1 and CDR2 (germline): SGHAT, FQNNGV.

V gene TRBV18 combines with J gene TRBJ1-5; perhaps TRBD1 as D (5 bases). The germline gives CDR1 KGHSH, CDR2 LQKENI. V lost 3 bases to trimming and J lost 5 bases, with 11 bases between them. CDR3 length equals 14 residues. The CDR3 here is CASSPGRVDQPQHF. The CDR3 nucleotides read TGTGCCAGCTCACCCGGCAGGGTGGATCAGCCCCAGCATTTT.

In DNA form, the CDR3 reads TGTGCCACCAGTGAGCCTCGGGGAGTCCGCTACACCTTC. This sequence encodes CATSEPRGVRYTF. The genes are TRBV24-1 and TRBJ1-2; D is unresolved. The CDR3 has 13 amino acids. V was clipped by 4 bases and J by 9 bases, with 14 bases between them. CDR1 and CDR2 from the germline V gene are KGHDR and SFDVKD.

The V gene is TRBV28, the J gene TRBJ2-2; D is uncertain. This CDR3 has 15 residues. Germline values: CDR1 MDHEN, CDR2 SYDVKM. The germline V and J ends were trimmed by 6 bases and 6 bases, with 17 bases remaining between them. The CDR3 DNA sequence: TGTGCCAGCAGCCCCTTTCGAACGCGTCCCGGGGAGCTGTTTTTT. This sequence encodes CASSPFRTRPGELFF.

The chain combines TRBV25-1 with TRBJ1-2; a possible D gene is TRBD1 (6 bases). Germline values: CDR1 MGHDK, CDR2 SYGVNS. The CDR3 is 12 residues long. The V end was cut by 8 bases, the J end by 4 bases, with 11 bases between. The CDR3 sequence: CASQGLAYGYTF. CDR3 coding DNA: TGTGCCAGCCAGGGGCTGGCCTATGGCTACACCTTC.

The chain carries TRBV18 and TRBJ1-1, with a possible D match to TRBD1 (6 bases). Germline V lookup: CDR1 KGHSH, CDR2 LQKENI. V was clipped by 4 bases and J by 3 bases, with 12 bases between them. The CDR3 spans 14 residues. The DNA of the CDR3 is TGTGCCAGCTCACGGACAGTTCAAGACACTGAAGCTTTCTTT. Translating it yields CASSRTVQDTEAFF.

This chain uses TRBV6-5 with TRBJ1-2, with 10 bases matching TRBD1. Germline V gene data show CDR1 as MNHEY and CDR2 as SVGAGI. The CDR3 spans 15 residues. V lost 4 bases, J lost 8 bases, and 10 bases stayed unmatched. The CDR3 region is CASSWDPDRGNGYTF. The CDR3 DNA reads TGTGCCAGCAGTTGGGACCCGGACAGGGGGAACGGCTACACCTTC.

This clone was counted between two and nine times. The chain joins TRBV19 to TRBJ1-2; no firm D call. This CDR3 region has 11 residues. V lost 4 bases and J 6 bases, leaving 6 bases between the germline ends. CDR1 and CDR2 from the germline V gene are LNHDA and SQIVND (reference sequence). In DNA form, the CDR3 reads TGTGCCAGTAGTACGCTAGATGGCTACACCTTC. Translating gives CASSTLDGYTF.

In its sample, this clone was seen once. The V gene is TRBV30, the J gene TRBJ1-4, with 10 bases fitting TRBD1. CDR1 is GTSNPN and CDR2 is SVGIG in the germline V gene (reference sequence). With 4 bases clipped from V and 8 bases from J, the junction kept 7 bases outside the gene matches. This CDR3 is built from 14 residues. CDR3 in DNA: TGTGCCTGGACGCCTGGGACAGGGGCGGAAAAACTGTTTTTT. It encodes CAWTPGTGAEKLFF.

The chain uses TRBV12-3 or TRBV12-4 and TRBJ2-1, with 7 bases aligning to TRBD1. The trim removed 6 bases at V and 3 bases at J, leaving 2 bases unmatched. The CDR3 contains 13 residues. For the CDR3, the DNA is TGTGCCAGCAGGGGGGACAGCTACAATGAGCAGTTCTTC. Amino acids: CASRGDSYNEQFF.

This clone has a handful of counts. This chain joins TRBV6-5 and TRBJ1-1; tentatively, D is TRBD1 (5 bases). Germline-derived CDR1 and CDR2 are MNHEY and SVGAGI. Trimming pared 0 bases from V and 4 bases from J, leaving 15 bases between. The CDR3 consists of 16 residues. Here the CDR3 reads CASSYSGIGGGTEAFF. The CDR3 DNA follows: TGTGCCAGCAGTTACTCGGGGATCGGCGGGGGCACTGAAGCTTTCTTT.

This chain connects TRBV6-7 to TRBJ1-2, with TRBD1 identical over 7 bases. TRBV6-7 is sorted into the ORF group, with uncertain function. The CDR3 runs 17 residues. V trimming: 2 bases; J trimming: 0 bases; junction bases outside the gene matches: 9. The CDR3 is CASSYVGQPEANYGYTF. The CDR3 nucleotides are TGTGCCAGCAGTTACGTGGGACAGCCTGAAGCTAACTATGGCTACACCTTC.

This rearrangement joins TRBV7-8 to TRBJ1-4; no definite D call. CDR1 and CDR2 from the germline V gene are SGHVS and FQNEAQ. CDR3 length equals 15 residues. V was pared by 6 bases and J by 0 bases, with 11 bases between. CDR3 residues: CASSSSRTTNEKLFF. CDR3 in DNA: TGTGCCAGCAGTTCTAGTCGGACAACTAATGAAAAACTGTTTTTT.

This sequence joins TRBV4-1 and TRBJ2-5; no firm D call. CDR3 length: 13 amino acids. Germline CDR1 is MGHRA and CDR2 is YSYEKL. The ends were cut back, 4 bases at V and 2 bases at J, with 8 bases in the middle. CDR3: CASSPQNQETQYF. Written as DNA, the CDR3 is TGCGCCAGCAGCCCCCAGAATCAAGAGACCCAGTACTTC.

This chain joins TRBV24-1 and TRBJ2-1, with D tentatively TRBD2 (5 bases). Trimming removed 7 bases at V and 7 bases at J, with 19 bases between. The CDR3 is 15 residues long. Germline loops: CDR1 KGHDR, CDR2 SFDVKD. As DNA, the CDR3 is TGTGCCACCAGCGGTGGGTCCGGGATTACAAATGAGCAGTTCTTC. Translating it yields CATSGGSGITNEQFF.

The CDR3 protein is CASSLTSGTYEQYF. The CDR3 DNA is TGCGCCAGCAGCTTGACTAGCGGGACCTACGAGCAGTACTTC. The chain links TRBV5-1 to TRBJ2-7; 10 bases are a match to TRBD2. The length of the CDR3 is 14 residues. Trimming cost V 1 base and J 2 bases; bases outside gene matches: 0. Per the germline V gene, CDR1 is SGHRS and CDR2 is YFSETQ. The variable domain in full, with the rest retrieved from reference TRBV5-1 and TRBJ2-7, is KAGVTQTPRYLIKTRGQQVTLSCSPISGHRSVSWYQQTPGQGLQFLFEYFSETQRNKGNFPGRFSGRQFSNSRSEMNVSTLELGDSALYLCASSLTSGTYEQYFGPGTRLTVT.

The genes are TRBV24-1 and TRBJ2-3; TRBD1 might be the D (6 bases). Germline V gene sequence: CDR1 KGHDR, CDR2 SFDVKD. CDR3 length: 16 amino acids. The ends were cut back, 1 base at V and 1 base at J, with 11 bases in the middle. DNA of the CDR3: TGTGCCACCAGTGATTTATCCCCAGGGGGCACAGATACGCAGTATTTT. Translating it yields CATSDLSPGGTDTQYF.

The chain has TRBV3-1 (or the pseudogene TRBV3-2) and TRBJ1-1; perhaps TRBD1 as D (6 bases). V gave up 3 bases and J gave up 0 bases, with 14 bases separating them. Per the germline V gene, CDR1 is LGHDT and CDR2 is YNNKEL (reference sequence). CDR3 length: 16 amino acids. This CDR3 is CASSHSRGAMNTEAFF. CDR3 bases: TGTGCCAGCAGCCACTCCAGGGGCGCCATGAACACTGAAGCTTTCTTT.

The V gene is TRBV4-2, the J gene TRBJ1-5; D is unclear. The CDR3 sequence is 16 residues long. Trimming took 1 base from V and 5 from J, leaving 15 bases between them. Germline CDR1 reads LGHNA; CDR2 reads YNFKEQ. The CDR3 reads CASSQGRSGVYQPQHF. The CDR3 coding sequence is TGTGCCAGCAGCCAAGGGAGAAGCGGCGTCTATCAGCCCCAGCATTTT.

The chain combines TRBV5-1 with TRBJ1-2, with 11 bases lining up with TRBD1. J was trimmed by 6 bases and V by 4 bases; bases with no gene match: 5. The CDR3 is made up of 14 amino acids. Per the germline V gene, CDR1 is SGHRS and CDR2 is YFSETQ. Here the CDR3 reads CASSPWTGGNGYTF. Written as DNA, the CDR3 is TGCGCCAGCAGCCCGTGGACAGGGGGCAATGGCTACACCTTC.

This chain links TRBV12-3 or TRBV12-4 with TRBJ1-2; TRBD1 matches at 9 bases. CDR3 length equals 12 residues. The V and J ends lost 6 bases and 6 bases, in that order; junction bases with no gene match: 2. The CDR3 coding sequence is TGTGCCAGCAGCACAGGGGGCGATGGCTACACCTTC. This gives the protein CASSTGGDGYTF.

Here the CDR3 reads CASGGTGMPTHTEAFF. Written as DNA, the CDR3 is TGTGCCAGCGGGGGGACAGGGATGCCCACGCACACTGAAGCTTTCTTT. The chain has TRBV13 and TRBJ1-1, with 9 nucleotides matching TRBD1. The J segment lost 3 bases and the V segment lost 8 bases, leaving 13 bases of the junction unmatched. The CDR3 runs to 16 residues. CDR1 is PRHDT and CDR2 is FYEKMQ in the germline V gene (reference sequence).

The chain couples TRBV3-1 (or the pseudogene TRBV3-2) to TRBJ1-2; D is ambiguous. This CDR3 spans 11 amino acids. Between the trimmed V and J ends, which lost 4 bases and 6 bases, there was a span of 6 bases. CDR1 is LGHDT, CDR2 YNNKEL, per germline (reference sequence). The CDR3 sequence: CASSRADGYTF. The CDR3 DNA follows: TGTGCCAGCAGCCGTGCAGATGGCTACACCTTC.

V usage is TRBV27 and J usage is TRBJ2-2, with TRBD2 identical over 8 bases. V was pared by 3 bases and J by 1 base, with 1 base of the junction left unmatched. The CDR3 loop spans 15 amino acids. Germline CDR1 MNHEY, CDR2 SMNVEV (reference sequence). The CDR3 coding sequence is TGTGCCAGCAGTTTTCTAGCGGGGAACACCGGGGAGCTGTTTTTT. It translates to CASSFLAGNTGELFF.

The chain joins TRBV19 to TRBJ1-3, with unresolved D. The CDR3 has 11 residues. Trimming removed 8 bases at V and 0 bases at J, with 2 bases between. Germline V lookup: CDR1 LNHDA, CDR2 SQIVND (reference sequence). The CDR3 here is CASRSGNTIYF. CDR3 nucleotide sequence: TGTGCCAGTCGCTCTGGAAACACCATATATTTT.